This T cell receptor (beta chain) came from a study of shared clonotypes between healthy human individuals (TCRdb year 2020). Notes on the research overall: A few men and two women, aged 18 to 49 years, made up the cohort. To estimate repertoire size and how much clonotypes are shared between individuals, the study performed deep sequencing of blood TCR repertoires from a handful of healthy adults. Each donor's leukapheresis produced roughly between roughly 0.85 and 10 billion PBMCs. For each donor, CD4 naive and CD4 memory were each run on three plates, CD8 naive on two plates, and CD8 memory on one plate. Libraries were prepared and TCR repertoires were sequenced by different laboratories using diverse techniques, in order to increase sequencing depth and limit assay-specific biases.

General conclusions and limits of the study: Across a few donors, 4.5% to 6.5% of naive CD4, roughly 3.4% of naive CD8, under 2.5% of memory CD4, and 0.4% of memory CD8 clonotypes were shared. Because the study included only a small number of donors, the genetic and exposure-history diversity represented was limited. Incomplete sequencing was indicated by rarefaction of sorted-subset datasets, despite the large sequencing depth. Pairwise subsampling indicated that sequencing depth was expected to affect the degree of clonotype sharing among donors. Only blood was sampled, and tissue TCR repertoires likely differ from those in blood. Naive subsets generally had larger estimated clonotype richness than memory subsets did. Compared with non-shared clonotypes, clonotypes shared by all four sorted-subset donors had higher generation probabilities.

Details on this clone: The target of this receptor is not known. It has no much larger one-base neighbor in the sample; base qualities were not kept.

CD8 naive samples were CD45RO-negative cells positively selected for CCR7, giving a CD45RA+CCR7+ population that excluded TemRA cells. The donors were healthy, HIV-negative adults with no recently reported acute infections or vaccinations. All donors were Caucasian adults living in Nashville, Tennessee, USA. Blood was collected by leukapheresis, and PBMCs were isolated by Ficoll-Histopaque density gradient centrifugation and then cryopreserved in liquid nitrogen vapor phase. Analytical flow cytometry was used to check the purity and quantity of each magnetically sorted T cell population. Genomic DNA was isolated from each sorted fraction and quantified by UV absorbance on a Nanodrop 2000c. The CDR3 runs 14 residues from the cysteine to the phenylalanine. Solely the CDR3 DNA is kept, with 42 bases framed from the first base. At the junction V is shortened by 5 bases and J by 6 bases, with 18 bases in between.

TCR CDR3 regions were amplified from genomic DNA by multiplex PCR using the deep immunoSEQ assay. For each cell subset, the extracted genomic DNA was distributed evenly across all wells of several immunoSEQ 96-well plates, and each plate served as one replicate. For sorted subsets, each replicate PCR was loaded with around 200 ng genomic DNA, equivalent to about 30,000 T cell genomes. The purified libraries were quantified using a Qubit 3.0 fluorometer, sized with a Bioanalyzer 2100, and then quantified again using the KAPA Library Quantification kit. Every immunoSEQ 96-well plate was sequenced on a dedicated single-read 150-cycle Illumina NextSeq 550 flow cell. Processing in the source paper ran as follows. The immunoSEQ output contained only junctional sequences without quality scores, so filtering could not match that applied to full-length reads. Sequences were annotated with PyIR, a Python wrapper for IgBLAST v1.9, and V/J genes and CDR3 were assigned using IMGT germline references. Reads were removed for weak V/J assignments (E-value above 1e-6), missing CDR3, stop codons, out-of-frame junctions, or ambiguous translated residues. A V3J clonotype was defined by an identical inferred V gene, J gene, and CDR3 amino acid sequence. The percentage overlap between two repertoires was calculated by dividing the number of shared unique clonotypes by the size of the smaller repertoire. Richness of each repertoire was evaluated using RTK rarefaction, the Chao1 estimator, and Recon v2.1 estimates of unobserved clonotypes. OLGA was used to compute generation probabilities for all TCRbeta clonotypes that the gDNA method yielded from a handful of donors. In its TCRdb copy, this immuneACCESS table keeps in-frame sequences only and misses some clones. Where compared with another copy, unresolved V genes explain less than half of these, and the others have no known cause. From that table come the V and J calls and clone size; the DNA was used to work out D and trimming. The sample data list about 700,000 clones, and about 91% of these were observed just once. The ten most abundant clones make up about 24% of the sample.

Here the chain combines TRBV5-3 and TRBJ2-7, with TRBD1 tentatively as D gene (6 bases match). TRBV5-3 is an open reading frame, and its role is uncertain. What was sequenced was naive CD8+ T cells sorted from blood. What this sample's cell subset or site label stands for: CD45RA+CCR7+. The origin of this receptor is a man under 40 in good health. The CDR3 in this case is CARRNTEGDGEQYF. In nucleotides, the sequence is TGTGCCAGAAGAAATACTGAGGGGGATGGCGAGCAGTACTTC.